This record looks at one TCR beta chain sequence and its context. Its antigen is still unknown. TCRdb reprocessed the 5' RACE reads; each CDR3 protein has one entry and no DNA is given. The ten most abundant clones cover roughly 2.6% of a sample with about 160,000 distinct CDR3 sequences. The data stem from a study of monozygotic twins with inflammatory bowel disease. Study findings and constraints: Clonotype sharing was lower in IBD patients than healthy twins, most markedly with disease activity. A reduction in TCRbeta diversity (inverse Simpson) was seen in IBD patients relative to healthy co-twins.

Germline values: CDR1 SGHRS, CDR2 YFSETQ. This CDR3 spans 13 amino acids. The chain uses TRBV5-1 and TRBJ2-1. This clonotype originated in a human donor with ulcerative colitis or Crohn's disease, or a healthy co-twin of an affected twin (not recorded which). Specimen: blood. CDR3 amino acids: CASSLETANEQFF.